The next 29 T cell receptor beta chains were all read from a single sample in a study of blood T cell repertoires in COVID-19. TCRdb's table, derived via immunoSEQ multiplex PCR, lists solely in-frame clones and lacks some. Here the sample spans 150,000 to 200,000 clones, 80% to 90% being singletons. Sequencing was performed on peripheral blood. The receptors shown here come from a man aged 55 to 70 with acute or convalescent COVID-19.

This chain links TRBV7-9 with TRBJ2-7; perhaps TRBD2 as D (6 bases). Trimming took 4 bases from V and 4 from J, leaving 17 bases between them. Germline CDR1 SEHNR, CDR2 FQNEAQ (reference sequence). This CDR3 contains 15 residues. The CDR3 protein is CASSYGLAGPYEQYF. The CDR3 DNA reads as TGTGCCAGCAGCTACGGACTCGCGGGACCTTACGAGCAGTACTTC.

With respect to this clone: An end of the junction does not agree with germline; a read error may underlie this. The rearrangement joins TRBV6-1 to TRBJ2-7; the D gene is possibly TRBD2 (6 bases). Germline loops: CDR1 MNHNS, CDR2 SASEGT. The CDR3 has 15 amino acids. The CDR3, as DNA: TGTGCCAGCAATGAACGGACTACCAGCTCCTACGAGCAGTACTTC. Translating gives CASNERTTSSYEQYF.

This clone has a handful of counts. The chain recombines TRBV5-8 with TRBJ1-4; D remains ambiguous. The V and J ends lost 4 bases and 7 bases respectively, with 23 bases between them. Per the germline V gene, CDR1 is SGHTS and CDR2 is YDEGEE. This CDR3 is 17 amino acids long. CDR3 residues: CASSPGVSGSRGEKLFF. CDR3 nucleotides: TGTGCCAGCAGCCCGGGAGTTTCAGGATCCCGAGGTGAAAAACTGTTTTTT.

This clone was seen once. J is TRBJ1-1 and V is TRBV6-4; a weak D match, TRBD1 (5 bases). V was trimmed by 6 bases and J by 3 bases, leaving 11 bases between them. CDR1 is MRHNA, CDR2 SNTAGT, per germline. The CDR3 loop spans 13 amino acids. CDR3 DNA: TGTGCCAGCAGAAGCCAGGGTTACACTGAAGCTTTCTTT. Amino acid sequence: CASRSQGYTEAFF.

The chain recombines TRBV30 with TRBJ2-2; tentative D call: TRBD1 (6 bases). The germline V and J ends were trimmed by 1 base and 5 bases, with 14 bases remaining between them. The germline CDR1 and CDR2 sequences are GTSNPN and SVGIG (reference sequence). The CDR3 consists of 15 residues. The CDR3: CAWSAEGVKTGELFF. In nucleotides, the CDR3 is TGTGCCTGGAGTGCTGAGGGGGTGAAAACCGGGGAGCTGTTTTTT. The full variable domain, with the rest looked up from reference TRBV30 and TRBJ2-2, is SQTIHQWPATLVQPVGSPLSLECTVEGTSNPNLYWYRQAAGRGLQLLFYSVGIGQISSEVPQNLSASRPQDRQFILSSKKLLLSDSGFYLCAWSAEGVKTGELFFGEGSRLTVL.

This clone was counted once. The gene calls are TRBV27 and TRBJ1-5; D is ambiguous. Trimming removed 7 bases at V and 11 bases at J, with 21 bases between. The CDR3 consists of 14 residues. CDR1 and CDR2 (germline): MNHEY, SMNVEV (reference sequence). CDR3 protein: CASIRPSPNLAQHF. The CDR3 region has the DNA TGTGCCAGCATCCGCCCTTCCCCCAATTTAGCCCAGCATTTT.

The chain carries TRBV27 and TRBJ2-1, with a weak D call TRBD1 (6 bases). The CDR3 is 14 residues long. Between the trimmed V and J ends, which lost 2 bases and 3 bases, there was a span of 8 bases. The germline CDR1 and CDR2 sequences are MNHEY and SMNVEV (reference sequence). The DNA for the CDR3 is TGTGCCAGCAGTTTAGAAGGGGGCTACAATGAGCAGTTCTTC. Protein: CASSLEGGYNEQFF.

This chain connects TRBV28 to TRBJ2-7, with 8 bases lining up with TRBD1. The CDR3 length is 15 residues. J was trimmed by 2 bases and V by 6 bases; bases with no gene match: 9. Germline V gene lookup returns CDR1 MDHEN and CDR2 SYDVKM. As DNA, the CDR3 is TGTGCCAGCAGACCCCTGGACAGGGCCGCCTACGAGCAGTACTTC. This sequence encodes CASRPLDRAAYEQYF.

In regard to this clone: Additional DNA sequences in this sample encode the identical CDR3. The genes are TRBV5-1 and TRBJ2-5; 15 bases align to TRBD2. Germline V gives CDR1 SGHRS, CDR2 YFSETQ. The length of the CDR3 is 17 residues. The V segment lost 3 bases and the J segment 0 bases; nucleotides outside the gene matches: 3. This CDR3 reads CASSSGLAGGNQETQYF. The CDR3 coding sequence is TGCGCCAGCAGCTCGGGACTAGCGGGAGGAAACCAAGAGACCCAGTACTTC.

V is TRBV28 and J is TRBJ2-7, with 8 bases identical to TRBD1. Germline V gene data show CDR1 as MDHEN and CDR2 as SYDVKM. The CDR3 loop spans 15 amino acids. The ends lost 5 bases at V and 1 base at J; junction bases unmatched: 7. CDR3 bases: TGTGCCAGCAGTGCCCGGGACAGGCCTTCCTACGAGCAGTACTTC. Translating gives CASSARDRPSYEQYF.

V usage is TRBV7-2 and J usage is TRBJ2-5, with TRBD2 identical over 8 bases. Trimming took 4 bases from V and 1 from J; bases not matched to a gene: 5. The germline V gene encodes CDR1 SGHTA and CDR2 FQGNSA. The CDR3 totals 15 residues. CDR3 sequence: CASSYYTSGQETQYF. For the CDR3, the DNA is TGTGCCAGCAGCTATTATACTAGCGGCCAAGAGACCCAGTACTTC.

The chain employs TRBV9 and TRBJ2-5; 9 bases are a match to TRBD1. CDR1 and CDR2 from the germline V gene are SGDLS and YYNGEE. The CDR3 contains 18 residues. V was pared by 0 bases and J by 3 bases, with 12 bases of the junction left unmatched. The DNA of the CDR3 is TGTGCCAGCAGCGTAGGGGGACAGGGCAGTCAAGACAAAGAGACCCAGTACTTC. This translates into CASSVGGQGSQDKETQYF. The full variable domain, its missing parts supplied by reference TRBV9 and TRBJ2-5, is DSGVTQTPKHLITATGQRVTLRCSPRSGDLSVYWYQQSLDQGLQFLIQYYNGEERAKGNILERFSAQQFPDLHSELNLSSLELGDSALYFCASSVGGQGSQDKETQYFGPGTRLLVL.

The V and J genes are TRBV30 and TRBJ2-3; 13 bases are shared with TRBD2. The V gene's germline CDR1 is GTSNPN and CDR2 SVGIG (reference sequence). This CDR3 has 13 residues. The CDR3 DNA reads TGTGGGACTAGCGGGGGCCCCACAGATACGCAGTATTTT. Translating it yields CGTSGGPTDTQYF.

This clone has a handful of counts. The chain recombines TRBV9 with TRBJ1-2, with 7 positions matching TRBD1. This CDR3 spans 15 amino acids. Unmatched junction bases numbered 11, after V lost 2 bases and J lost 7 bases. Germline assignment: CDR1 SGDLS and CDR2 YYNGEE. The CDR3 DNA reads as TGTGCCAGCAGCGTTCGGACAGGCGCGGTTTCTGGCTACACCTTC. This translates into CASSVRTGAVSGYTF.

The chain joins TRBV6-2 or TRBV6-3 to TRBJ2-3, with D perhaps TRBD2 (6 bases). V was pared by 2 bases and J by 6 bases, with 12 bases between. From germline, CDR1 is MNHEY and CDR2 SVGEGT. The CDR3 runs to 14 residues. This CDR3 is CASSYLTSTDTQYF. CDR3 DNA sequence: TGTGCCAGCAGTTACCTGACTAGTACGGATACGCAGTATTTT.

This chain links TRBV27 with TRBJ2-7; 13 nucleotides match TRBD2. The CDR3 loop spans 18 amino acids. Germline trimming cut 4 bases from V and 0 bases from J; bases unmatched to any gene: 9. Looked up from germline, CDR1 is MNHEY and CDR2 is SMNVEV (reference sequence). The CDR3 sequence is CASSSGLAGAVSSYEQYF. Here the CDR3 DNA reads TGTGCCAGCAGTTCAGGACTAGCGGGAGCGGTTTCCTCCTACGAGCAGTACTTC.

This chain links TRBV6-2 or TRBV6-3 with TRBJ2-3; tentatively, D is TRBD1 (5 bases). CDR3 length: 15 residues. The germline V gene has CDR1 MNHEY and CDR2 SVGEGT. The ends were cut back, 4 bases at V and 3 bases at J, with 14 bases in the middle. CDR3 protein: CASSSQGAGTDTQYF. As DNA, the CDR3 is TGTGCCAGCAGTTCCCAAGGGGCAGGGACAGATACGCAGTATTTT.

J is TRBJ2-7 and V is TRBV7-9; TRBD1 agrees at 8 bases. Per germline, CDR1 SEHNR and CDR2 FQNEAQ (reference sequence). The V segment lost 3 bases and the J segment 2 bases; nucleotides outside the gene matches: 6. CDR3 length equals 15 residues. This chain's CDR3 is CASSLRQGPPYEQYF. The DNA for the CDR3 is TGTGCCAGCAGCTTGAGACAGGGGCCCCCCTACGAGCAGTACTTC.

The J gene is TRBJ1-3, the V gene TRBV28, with D possibly matching TRBD1 (5 bases). The germline V gene encodes CDR1 MDHEN and CDR2 SYDVKM. V was shortened by 8 bases and J by 0 bases, with 11 bases between the two germline ends. The CDR3 totals 14 residues. Here the CDR3 reads CASASGSSGNTIYF. The CDR3 bases are TGTGCCAGCGCATCAGGGTCCTCTGGAAACACCATATATTTT. Supplemented by reference TRBV28 and TRBJ1-3, the full variable domain reads DVKVTQSSRYLVKRTGEKVFLECVQDMDHENMFWYRQDPGLGLRLIYFSYDVKMKEKGDIPEGYSVSREKKERFSLILESASTNQTSMYLCASASGSSGNTIYFGEGSWLTVV.

This sequence joins TRBV7-2 and TRBJ1-4; D gene unclear. The CDR3 covers 13 residues. Germline CDR1 and CDR2: SGHTA and FQGNSA. Trimming stripped 3 bases from V and 7 bases from J, with 9 bases between. The CDR3 here is CASSLVLGEKLFF. CDR3 DNA: TGTGCCAGCAGCTTGGTACTTGGTGAAAAACTGTTTTTT.

This chain uses TRBV9 with TRBJ2-2; 8 bases align to TRBD2. The germline V gene encodes CDR1 SGDLS and CDR2 YYNGEE. The junction had 3 bases not matched to a gene; V was cut back by 4 bases and J by 4 bases. This CDR3 comprises 14 residues. The CDR3 loop is CASSRLASTGELFF. For the CDR3, the DNA is TGTGCCAGCAGCAGACTAGCGAGCACCGGGGAGCTGTTTTTT. Full variable domain (missing parts from reference TRBV9 and TRBJ2-2): DSGVTQTPKHLITATGQRVTLRCSPRSGDLSVYWYQQSLDQGLQFLIQYYNGEERAKGNILERFSAQQFPDLHSELNLSSLELGDSALYFCASSRLASTGELFFGEGSRLTVL.

This clone was detected a few times. The rearrangement uses TRBV7-2 and TRBJ1-1; D ambiguous. Germline lookup yields CDR1 SGHTA and CDR2 FQGNSA. With 7 bases removed from V and 4 bases from J, the gap between germline ends came to 13 bases. This CDR3 region has 13 residues. DNA for the CDR3: TGTGCCAGCAACTGGCGCCGGGGCACTGAAGCTTTCTTT. This sequence encodes CASNWRRGTEAFF.

This clone was detected once. The chain joins TRBV14 to TRBJ1-2, with TRBD1 matching over 8 bases. The germline gives CDR1 SGHDN, CDR2 FVKESK. There are 17 residues in the CDR3. V lost 4 bases to trimming and J lost 0 bases; unmatched junction nucleotides: 10. The CDR3 loop reads CASSPWTGIPSNYGYTF. DNA of the CDR3: TGTGCCAGCAGCCCATGGACAGGGATACCGTCTAACTATGGCTACACCTTC.

The chain uses TRBV28 and TRBJ1-6, with 8 positions matching TRBD1. The J segment lost 0 bases and the V segment lost 8 bases, leaving 15 bases of the junction unmatched. The CDR3 runs 19 residues. From germline, CDR1 is MDHEN and CDR2 SYDVKM. The CDR3 spells CASGDPGQEIVSYNSPLHF. The CDR3 DNA is TGTGCCAGCGGAGATCCGGGACAGGAGATCGTCTCCTATAATTCACCCCTCCACTTT.

This chain joins TRBV7-2 and TRBJ2-5; 7 bases are shared with TRBD2. V lost 5 bases to trimming and J lost 1 base; unmatched junction nucleotides: 4. This CDR3 comprises 14 residues. Germline V gene data show CDR1 as SGHTA and CDR2 as FQGNSA. The CDR3 nucleotides are TGTGCCAGCAGCCCCTGGGAGGGCCAAGAGACCCAGTACTTC. This gives the protein CASSPWEGQETQYF.

The rearrangement links TRBV24-1 to TRBJ2-5, with 11 bases lining up with TRBD2. Trimming removed 2 bases from V and 2 bases from J; junction bases left unmatched: 6. The CDR3 consists of 17 residues. CDR1 KGHDR and CDR2 SFDVKD come from the germline V gene. The CDR3 is CATSDSRWTSGQETQYF. CDR3 bases: TGTGCCACCAGTGATTCCCGTTGGACTAGCGGGCAAGAGACCCAGTACTTC.

J is TRBJ1-5 and V is TRBV6-5, with 8 nucleotides matching TRBD1. With 6 bases clipped from V and 5 bases from J, the junction kept 6 bases outside the gene matches. Germline V gene lookup returns CDR1 MNHEY and CDR2 SVGAGI. The CDR3 is 14 residues long. The CDR3 nucleotides are TGTGCCAGCAGCAGACAGGGGTTCGATCAGCCCCAGCATTTT. It is translated as CASSRQGFDQPQHF.

The gene calls are TRBV5-6 and TRBJ2-3; 9 bases line up with TRBD1. V gave up 6 bases and J gave up 3 bases; unmatched junction bases: 14. The germline V gene has CDR1 SGHDT and CDR2 YYEEEE. The CDR3 spans 17 residues. CDR3 sequence reads: CASTPARTGVRTDTQYF. The CDR3 DNA is TGTGCCAGCACCCCTGCCCGGACAGGGGTACGTACAGATACGCAGTATTTT.

This chain's CDR3 is CASSFRGGYGYTF. Here the CDR3 DNA reads TGTGCCAGCAGCTTTAGGGGGGGCTATGGCTACACCTTC. This chain uses TRBV5-4 with TRBJ1-2, with D perhaps matching TRBD1 (6 bases). The CDR3 loop spans 13 amino acids. V was cut by 2 bases and J by 4 bases, with 9 bases left in between. CDR1 and CDR2 from the germline V gene are SGHNT and YYREEE (reference sequence).